The clone carrying this T cell receptor beta chain was detected a few times. Its antigen is not known. The CDR3 consists of 16 residues. Germline loops: CDR1 SGHAT, CDR2 FQNNGV. Trimming removed 1 base at V and 3 bases at J, with 12 bases between. TCRdb itself ran the RT-PCR reads through MiXCR, one entry per CDR3 protein. This table holds about 500,000 distinct CDR3 sequences, approximately 12% found once. This specimen belongs to a study of response to subunit inactivated influenza vaccine. Study-level results: There was a suggestion from the authors that each seasonal influenza vaccination recruits few new T cells.

The chain is built from TRBV11-2 and TRBJ2-2; D is ambiguous. The origin of this receptor is a man aged 45 to 65 who received an inactivated influenza vaccine. The source was PBMCs from blood, collected roughly 48 days after vaccination. CDR3 sequence: CASSLARSSDTGELFF. Here the CDR3 DNA reads TGTGCCAGCAGCTTAGCTAGATCCAGTGACACCGGGGAGCTGTTTTTT.